This TCR beta chain was found in a study of cytomegalovirus exposure and HLA in healthy donors. This clone appeared a few times. Its antigen is not identified. V was pared by 3 bases and J by 7 bases, with 13 bases between. Germline CDR1 is MGHRA and CDR2 is YSYEKL. This CDR3 region has 14 residues. 60 Vbeta and 13 Jbeta primers were used in PCR. Method: immunoSEQ multiplex PCR; TCRdb's copy keeps in-frame clones and lacks some. The sample shows about 83,000 clones, about 79% of them seen only once. Study-wide points: Among TCR beta chains, those listed as cytomegalovirus-associated numbered some 160. Trimming of TCR beta V- and J-genes showed a link, identified in a later analysis, to a missense DCLRE1C variant.

The sample was PBMCs. The chain has TRBV4-1 and TRBJ1-5; D remains ambiguous. The receptor was derived from a man aged 18 to 30 in good health and CMV-seropositive. CDR3 in amino acids: CASSQKSSLQPQHF. The CDR3 nucleotides read TGCGCCAGCAGCCAGAAGAGTTCGTTGCAGCCCCAGCATTTT.